The table lists the clone carrying this T cell receptor (beta chain) with a few counts. This entry belongs to a study of T cells in Graves' hyperthyroidism and ophthalmopathy. Study context: Peripheral blood specimens were obtained at initial diagnosis, prior to any treatment.

Researchers took RNA transcripts and amplified the TCR beta CDR3 regions from them. RT-PCR in the first round (using the HTBI primer set) targeted the TCR CDR3. Each CDR3 protein is one row after TCRdb ran MiXCR on the multiplex PCR reads. The sample includes 300,000 to 450,000 distinct CDR3 sequences, roughly 25% of them seen just once. This CDR3 is 17 amino acids long. The ends lost 4 bases at V and 4 bases at J; junction bases unmatched: 7. Sequencing was carried out using blood. The J gene is TRBJ2-2, the V gene TRBV12-3 or TRBV12-4; 12 nucleotides align to TRBD2. This sequence originates from a man aged 50 to 59 with Graves' hyperthyroidism. Here the CDR3 DNA reads TGTGCCAGCAGTTCGACTAGCGGGAGAGGGGGCACCGGGGAGCTGTTTTTT. Translated: CASSSTSGRGGTGELFF.